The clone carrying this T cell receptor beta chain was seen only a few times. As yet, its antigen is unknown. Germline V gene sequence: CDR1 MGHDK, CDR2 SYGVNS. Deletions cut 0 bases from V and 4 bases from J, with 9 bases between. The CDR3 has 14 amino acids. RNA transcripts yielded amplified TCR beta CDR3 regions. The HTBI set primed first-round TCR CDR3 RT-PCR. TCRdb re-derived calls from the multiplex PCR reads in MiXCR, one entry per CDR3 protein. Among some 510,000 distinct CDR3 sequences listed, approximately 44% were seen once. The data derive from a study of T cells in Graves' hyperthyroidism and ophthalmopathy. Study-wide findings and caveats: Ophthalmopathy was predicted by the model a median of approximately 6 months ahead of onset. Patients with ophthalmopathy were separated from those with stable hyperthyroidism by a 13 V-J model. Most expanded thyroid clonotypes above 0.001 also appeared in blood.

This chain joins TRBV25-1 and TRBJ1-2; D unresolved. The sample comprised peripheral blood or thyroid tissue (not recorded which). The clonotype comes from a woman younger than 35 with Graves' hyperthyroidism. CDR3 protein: CASSEYLDPYGYTF. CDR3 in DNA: TGTGCCAGCAGTGAATATCTGGACCCCTATGGCTACACCTTC.